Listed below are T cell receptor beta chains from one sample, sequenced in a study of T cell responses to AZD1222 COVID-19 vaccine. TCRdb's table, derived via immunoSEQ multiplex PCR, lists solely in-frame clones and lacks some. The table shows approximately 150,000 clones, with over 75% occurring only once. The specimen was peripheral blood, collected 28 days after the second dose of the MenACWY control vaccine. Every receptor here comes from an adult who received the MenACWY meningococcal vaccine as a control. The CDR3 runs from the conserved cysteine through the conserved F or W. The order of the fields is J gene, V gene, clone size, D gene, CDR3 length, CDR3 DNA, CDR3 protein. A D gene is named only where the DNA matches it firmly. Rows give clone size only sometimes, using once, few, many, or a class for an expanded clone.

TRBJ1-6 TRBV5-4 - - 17 TGTGCCAGCAGCACATGGCCCCCCGGGACCTCCAATTCACCCCTCCACTTT CASSTWPPGTSNSPLHF
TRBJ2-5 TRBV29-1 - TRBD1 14 TGCAGCGTCCCGGGACAGGGGGTCCAAGAGACCCAGTACTTC CSVPGQGVQETQYF
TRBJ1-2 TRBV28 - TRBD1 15 TGTGCCAGCAGTTTACCCGGGACAGGGGGGTATGGCTACACCTTC CASSLPGTGGYGYTF
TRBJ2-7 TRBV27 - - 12 TGTGCCAGCAGTCCGGGGACGCGGGAGCAGTACTTC CASSPGTREQYF
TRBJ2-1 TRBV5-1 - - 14 TGCGCCAGCAGCGCGGACTCTATCTACAATGAGCAGTTCTTC CASSADSIYNEQFF
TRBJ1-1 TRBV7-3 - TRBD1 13 TGTGCCAGCAGCTTGCAGGGGGCTTCTGAAGCTTTCTTT CASSLQGASEAFF
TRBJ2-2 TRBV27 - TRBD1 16 TGTGCCAGCGGCCCCGTAGGGACAGGGGTCACCGGGGAGCTGTTTTTT CASGPVGTGVTGELFF
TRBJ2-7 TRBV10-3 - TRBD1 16 TGTGCCATCAGCCTACTGGGACAGGGGAGTATCTACGAGCAGTACTTC CAISLLGQGSIYEQYF
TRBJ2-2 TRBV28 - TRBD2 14 TGTGCCAGCAATCTAGCGGGAGTCGGCGGGGAGCTGTTTTTT CASNLAGVGGELFF
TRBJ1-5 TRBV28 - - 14 TGTGCCAGCAGTTCCGGGGCTCGGGCTCAGCCCCAGCATTTT CASSSGARAQPQHF
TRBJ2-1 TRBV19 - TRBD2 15 TGTGCCAGTAAAATAAGGACTAGCGGGAGAAATGAGCAGTTCTTC CASKIRTSGRNEQFF
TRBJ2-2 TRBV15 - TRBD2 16 TGTGCCACCAGCCGGATGGGGGGGTCGGACACCGGGGAGCTGTTTTTT CATSRMGGSDTGELFF
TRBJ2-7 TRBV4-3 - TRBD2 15 TGCGCCAGCAGCCAAGAACGGGAGGGGGCCTACGAGCAGTACTTC CASSQEREGAYEQYF
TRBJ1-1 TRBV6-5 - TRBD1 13 TGTGCCAGCACAGGGGGAAGGGACACTGAAGCTTTCTTT CASTGGRDTEAFF
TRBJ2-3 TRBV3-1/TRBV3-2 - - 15 TGTGCCAGCAGCCATGGAGACTATCGCACAGATACGCAGTATTTT CASSHGDYRTDTQYF
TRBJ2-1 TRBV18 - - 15 TGTGCCAGCTCAAGGTCTTTGGGGAATTACAATGAGCAGTTCTTC CASSRSLGNYNEQFF
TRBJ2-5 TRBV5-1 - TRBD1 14 TGCGCCAGCAGCTCCGGGACAGTCCAAGAGACCCAGTACTTC CASSSGTVQETQYF
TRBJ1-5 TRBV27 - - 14 TGTGCCAGCAGTAGGCAAGATAGCAATCAGCCCCAGCATTTT CASSRQDSNQPQHF
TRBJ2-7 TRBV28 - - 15 TGTGCCAGCAGTTTGGCGGGACAACGAACCTACGAGCAGTACTTC CASSLAGQRTYEQYF
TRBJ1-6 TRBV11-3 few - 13 TGTGCCAGCAGCTTAGGGTATGGTTCACCCCTCCACTTT CASSLGYGSPLHF
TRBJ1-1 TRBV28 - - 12 TGTGCCAGCGGGGGGCTGGAGGCTGAAGCTTTCTTT CASGGLEAEAFF
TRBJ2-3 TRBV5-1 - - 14 TGCGCCAGCAGCTTGGATCGGGGTACAGATACGCAGTATTTT CASSLDRGTDTQYF
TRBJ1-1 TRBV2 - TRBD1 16 TGTGCCAGCAGTGATCCCAGGGGGAAGTCGGACACTGAAGCTTTCTTT CASSDPRGKSDTEAFF
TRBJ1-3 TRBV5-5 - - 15 TGTGCCAGCAGCTTGGTACAGGGTGCCGGAAACACCATATATTTT CASSLVQGAGNTIYF
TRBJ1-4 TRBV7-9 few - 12 TGTGCCAGCAGCTTAACTGGGGTAGAACTGTTTTTT CASSLTGVELFF
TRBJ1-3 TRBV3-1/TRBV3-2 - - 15 TGTGCCAGCAGCCAAGTATTCTGGGCTGGAAACACCATATATTTT CASSQVFWAGNTIYF
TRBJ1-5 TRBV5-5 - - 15 TGTGCCAGCAGCTTGGTTGGGACGTCGGGGATGCCCCAGCATTTT CASSLVGTSGMPQHF
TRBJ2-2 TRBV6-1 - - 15 TGTGCCAGCAGTGATAAGGTTACGAACACCGGGGAGCTGTTTTTT CASSDKVTNTGELFF
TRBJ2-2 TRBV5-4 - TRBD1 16 TGTGCCAGCAGCTTGGCCGGGACAGGGGGAACCGGGGAGCTGTTTTTT CASSLAGTGGTGELFF
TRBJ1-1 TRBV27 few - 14 TGTGCCAGCAAGAAGGCCAGGGTAAACACTGAAGCTTTCTTT CASKKARVNTEAFF
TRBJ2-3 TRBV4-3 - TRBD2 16 TGCGCCAGCAGCCAAGACCTAGCGGGAGCATCAGATACGCAGTATTTT CASSQDLAGASDTQYF
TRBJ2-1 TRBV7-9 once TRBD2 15 TGTGCCAGCAGCTTAGTCGGAGCGGGAGTTCTTGAGCAGTTCTTC CASSLVGAGVLEQFF
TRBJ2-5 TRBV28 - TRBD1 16 TGTGCCAGCAGCCCCAGGACAGGGAAGGGGGGAGAGACCCAGTACTTC CASSPRTGKGGETQYF
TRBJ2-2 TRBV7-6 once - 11 TGTGCCAGCAGCTTACCCGGGGAGCTGTTTTTT CASSLPGELFF
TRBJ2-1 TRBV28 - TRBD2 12 TGTGCCAGCTTGCGGGGGGCGGATGAGCAGTTCTTC CASLRGADEQFF
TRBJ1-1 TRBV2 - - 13 TGTGCCAGCAGTGCGGGAGTTTATACTGAAGCTTTCTTT CASSAGVYTEAFF
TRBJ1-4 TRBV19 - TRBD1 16 TGTGCCAGTAGTATAGGTGAGGACAGGCGTAATGAAAAACTGTTTTTT CASSIGEDRRNEKLFF
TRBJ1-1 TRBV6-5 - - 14 TGTGCCAGCAGTAACTCGAGGGTTGCCACTGAAGCTTTCTTT CASSNSRVATEAFF
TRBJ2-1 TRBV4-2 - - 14 TGTGCCAGCAGCCAAGATGAGTACGTACATGAGCAGTTCTTC CASSQDEYVHEQFF
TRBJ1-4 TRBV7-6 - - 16 TGTGCCAGCAGCTTATTAACAGGAGGAACTAATGAAAAACTGTTTTTT CASSLLTGGTNEKLFF
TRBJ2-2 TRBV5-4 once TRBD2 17 TGTGCCAGCAGCCCCGAAGTTGTTAGCGGGAGGACCGGGGAGCTGTTTTTT CASSPEVVSGRTGELFF
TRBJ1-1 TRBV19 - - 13 TGTGCCAGTAGTATTAACAGGAACACTGAAGCTTTCTTT CASSINRNTEAFF
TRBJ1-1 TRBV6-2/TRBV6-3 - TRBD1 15 TGTGCCAGCAGTTACTCGGGACAGGGGGGGACTGAAGCTTTCTTT CASSYSGQGGTEAFF
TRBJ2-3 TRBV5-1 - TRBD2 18 TGCGCCAGCAGCTTCCCGGCTCGAAGCGGGAGGGCCGAAGATACGCAGTATTTT CASSFPARSGRAEDTQYF
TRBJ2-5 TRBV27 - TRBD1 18 TGTGCCAGCAGTTTGCGTCCTCCGGGACAGGGGTTCCAAGAGACCCAGTACTTC CASSLRPPGQGFQETQYF
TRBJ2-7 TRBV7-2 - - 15 TGTGCCAGCAGCTTACGGGCGGGTTTGACCTACGAGCAGTACTTC CASSLRAGLTYEQYF
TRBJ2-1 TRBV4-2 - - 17 TGTGCCAGCAGCACCCAAGGGGGGAGCGATGCCTACAATGAGCAGTTCTTC CASSTQGGSDAYNEQFF
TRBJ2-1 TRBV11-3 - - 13 TGTGCCAGCAGTCTACGTTCAGCATATGAGCAGTTCTTC CASSLRSAYEQFF
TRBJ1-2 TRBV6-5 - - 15 TGTGCCAGCAGTTACTCGAGGCCCCAGGGCCATGGCTACACCTTC CASSYSRPQGHGYTF
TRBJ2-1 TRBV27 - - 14 TGTGCCAGCAGTGATTGGGACGGACGCAATGAGCAGTTCTTC CASSDWDGRNEQFF
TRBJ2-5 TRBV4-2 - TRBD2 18 TGTGCCAGCAGCCAAGATCTTATGCGTCTAGCGGGGAAGGAGACCCAGTACTTC CASSQDLMRLAGKETQYF
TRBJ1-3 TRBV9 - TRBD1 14 TGTGCCAGCAGCGCCGACAGGGGACAAAACACCATATATTTT CASSADRGQNTIYF